Described below is a single TCR beta chain sequence and its context. Antigen unknown. This sample was included in a study of shared clonotypes between healthy human individuals. Study conclusions and caveats: Sampling covered nothing but blood. Tissue TCR repertoires likely differ from those found in blood. Naive subsets generally exceeded memory subsets in estimated richness.

The authors ran the assay at deep level. Method: immunoSEQ multiplex PCR; TCRdb's copy keeps in-frame clones and lacks some. The sample has about 580,000 clones, roughly 98% seen once. The CDR3 consists of 16 residues. Germline V lookup: CDR1 SGHRS, CDR2 YFSETQ. V lost 2 bases and J lost 4, with 17 bases in between. In the naive CD8 group, cells lacked CD45RO and were positively selected for CCR7, so terminally differentiated effector memory CD45RA+ cells were left out. This sequence was found in a man aged 25-45 years in good health. The V and J genes are TRBV5-1 and TRBJ2-3; maybe TRBD2 (8 bases). The specimen was naive CD8+ T cells sorted from blood. CDR3 in DNA: TGCGCCAGCAGCTTTACACTTAGCGGGACAGCAGATACGCAGTATTTT. This gives the protein CASSFTLSGTADTQYF.